The TCR beta chain under discussion was sequenced for a study of CD8+CD57+ T cells in acquired aplastic anemia. The template for TCR beta VDJ and CDR3 sequence profiling was genomic DNA. TCRdb called the reads again in MiXCR, with one record for every CDR3 protein. The table has 150,000 to 200,000 distinct CDR3 sequences, around 48% seen once. The authors sequenced patients whose flow cytometry had shown CD8+CD57+ cell expansion. Germline CDR1 reads ENHRY; CDR2 reads SYGVKD. This CDR3 is built from 14 residues. V was pared by 4 bases and J by 7 bases, with 8 bases of the junction left unmatched. V and J are TRBV10-3 and TRBJ2-7; 9 bases are shared with TRBD1. The sequencing input was sorted CD4+, CD8+, or CD8+CD57+ T cells (not recorded which) from PBMCs. The source is a human donor with aplastic anemia. CDR3 sequence reads: CAISVRDRVAEQYF. CDR3 DNA: TGTGCCATCAGTGTCCGGGACAGGGTAGCGGAGCAGTACTTC.